One and the same sample provided the 24 T cell receptor beta chains below, sequenced in a study of spatial heterogeneity in lung cancer. Time point indicated: sample taken at primary tumor resection. Whole RNA obtained from tumor, nontumor lung or frozen PBMC underwent sequencing without sorting. TCRdb re-derived calls from the 5' RACE reads in MiXCR, one entry per CDR3 protein. The data hold 12,000 to 15,000 distinct CDR3 sequences, with 11% observed a single time. This specimen consisted of PBMCs, obtained at surgery. The receptors were sampled from a female donor with early-stage non-small cell lung cancer.

The chain carries TRBV5-6 and TRBJ2-3; a possible D gene is TRBD1 (5 bases). The germline V gene encodes CDR1 SGHDT and CDR2 YYEEEE. V was shortened by 2 bases and J by 1 base, with 5 bases between the two germline ends. The CDR3 runs to 13 residues. The CDR3 loop reads CASSLQGTDTQYF. The CDR3 coding sequence is TGTGCCAGCAGCTTACAGGGCACAGATACGCAGTATTTT.

This clonotype was detected a few times. J is TRBJ2-5 and V is TRBV4-1, with 9 bases aligning to TRBD1. This CDR3 has 15 residues. V was pared by 1 base and J by 2 bases, with 2 bases of the junction left unmatched. Per germline, CDR1 MGHRA and CDR2 YSYEKL. CDR3 region: CASSQGTGVQETQYF. DNA for the CDR3: TGCGCCAGCAGCCAAGGGACAGGGGTACAAGAGACCCAGTACTTC.

This clonotype was observed at least ten times. The chain combines TRBV19 with TRBJ1-5, with TRBD1 as a possible D gene (6 bases). The CDR3 covers 12 residues. Trimming shortened V by 7 bases and J by 7 bases, and 11 bases separated the two germline ends. Per germline, CDR1 LNHDA and CDR2 SQIVND (reference sequence). The CDR3 region has the DNA TGTGCCAGTACCAGGGGCGAGCAGCCCCAGCATTTT. This encodes CASTRGEQPQHF.

This clonotype was counted many times. The chain is built from TRBV23-1 and TRBJ2-3; D unresolved. TRBV23-1 has ORF status, its function being uncertain. V dropped 2 bases and J dropped 5 bases, with 17 bases sitting between them. This CDR3 spans 16 amino acids. The CDR3 sequence: CASSQTPKSFGDTQYF. The CDR3 DNA is TGCGCCAGCAGTCAAACGCCCAAGTCATTTGGAGATACGCAGTATTTT.

In its sample, this clonotype was seen many times. The chain carries TRBV20-1 and TRBJ2-5; D may match TRBD1 or TRBD2 (5 bases each). This CDR3 comprises 12 residues. Trimming cost V 3 bases and J 7 bases, with 12 bases left between them. Germline V gene sequence: CDR1 DFQATT, CDR2 SNEGSKA (reference sequence). CDR3 nucleotide sequence: TGCAGTGCTAGGGGACCTTCAGGGACCCAGTACTTC. Translation gives CSARGPSGTQYF.

In its sample, this clonotype was seen many times. The genes are TRBV7-9 and TRBJ2-7; no clear D. V lost 0 bases, J lost 0 bases, and 6 bases lay in between. CDR3 size: 14 residues. From germline, CDR1 is SEHNR and CDR2 FQNEAQ (reference sequence). The CDR3 bases are TGTGCCAGCAGCTTAGCGGTCGCCTCCTACGAGCAGTACTTC. Protein: CASSLAVASYEQYF.

This clonotype has at least ten counts. The genes are TRBV20-1 and TRBJ2-7; possible D gene TRBD2, 6 bases. The germline gives CDR1 DFQATT, CDR2 SNEGSKA (reference sequence). The CDR3 has 17 residues. Trimming took 0 bases from V and 7 from J, leaving 25 bases between them. The CDR3 spells CSARDLLGGTGHVEQYF. The CDR3 region has the DNA TGCAGTGCTAGAGACCTCCTAGGAGGGACCGGCCACGTGGAGCAGTACTTC.

Many counts were recorded for this clonotype. V and J are TRBV10-2 and TRBJ2-1; 9 bases are shared with TRBD2. Trimming at V came to 3 bases and at J to 9 bases, leaving 12 bases not matched to a gene. The CDR3 totals 16 residues. The germline gives CDR1 WSHSY, CDR2 SAAADI. CDR3 sequence reads: CASSETGAGGGGEQFF. In DNA, the CDR3 is TGCGCCAGCAGTGAAACGGGAGCGGGGGGCGGAGGTGAGCAGTTCTTC.

This clonotype was seen at least ten times. This sequence joins TRBV27 and TRBJ2-7; D ambiguous. Per the germline V gene, CDR1 is MNHEY and CDR2 is SMNVEV (reference sequence). This CDR3 comprises 18 residues. V was clipped by 5 bases and J by 0 bases, with 23 bases between them. The DNA of the CDR3 is TGTGCCAGCAGTCTCCGATCATCCACACGCTTAAGCTCCTACGAGCAGTACTTC. Its protein is CASSLRSSTRLSSYEQYF.

This clonotype was seen repeatedly, ten times or more. The V gene is TRBV5-1, the J gene TRBJ2-5; D ambiguous. Germline CDR1 and CDR2: SGHRS and YFSETQ. This CDR3 is 13 amino acids long. Trimming removed 0 bases from V and 2 bases from J, with 5 bases in between. The DNA of the CDR3 is TGCGCCAGCAGCTTGGAACTACAAGAGACCCAGTACTTC. Its protein is CASSLELQETQYF.

V gene TRBV13 combines with J gene TRBJ2-1; 8 bases are a match to TRBD2. V lost 2 bases and J lost 2; bases outside the gene matches: 2. In germline, CDR1 is PRHDT, CDR2 FYEKMQ (reference sequence). This CDR3 comprises 15 residues. The CDR3 spells CASSLYSGTYNEQFF. CDR3 nucleotides: TGTGCCAGCAGCTTATATAGCGGGACCTACAATGAGCAGTTCTTC.

In its sample, this clonotype was seen many times. The chain uses TRBV18 and TRBJ2-6; D remains unclear. This CDR3 region has 14 residues. Germline V CDR1 and CDR2: KGHSH, LQKENI. V was shortened by 2 bases and J by 2 bases, with 4 bases between the two germline ends. The CDR3, as DNA: TGTGCCAGCTCACCAGGGACTGGGGCCAACGTCCTGACTTTC. Protein product: CASSPGTGANVLTF.

This clonotype was found many times. V gene TRBV15 combines with J gene TRBJ2-2; D gene ambiguous. Germline lookup yields CDR1 LNHNV and CDR2 YYDKDF (reference sequence). The CDR3 has 14 amino acids. V lost 1 base, J lost 5 bases, and 8 bases lay in between. For the CDR3, the DNA is TGTGCCACCAGCAGAGTAGCATGGACCGGGGAGCTGTTTTTT. As protein: CATSRVAWTGELFF.

This clonotype was seen ten or more times. CDR3 nucleotides: TGTGCCAGCAGTTTCAGTTACACAGATACGCAGTATTTT. Protein sequence: CASSFSYTDTQYF. The gene calls are TRBV12-3 or TRBV12-4 and TRBJ2-3; D gene uncertain. Trimming pared 3 bases from V and 2 bases from J, leaving 6 bases between. The CDR3 extends over 13 amino acids.

This clonotype was counted ten times or more. The V call is TRBV10-3, the J call TRBJ2-1; TRBD2 matches at 8 bases. This CDR3 has 12 residues. J gave up 6 bases and V 6 bases, and 1 base lay outside the gene matches. Germline CDR1 reads ENHRY; CDR2 reads SYGVKD. CDR3 sequence reads: CAISGGANEQFF. The CDR3 DNA reads TGTGCCATCAGCGGGGGGGCCAATGAGCAGTTCTTC.

This clonotype was counted at least ten times. The chain has TRBV20-1 and TRBJ2-1, with TRBD1 identical over 9 bases. This CDR3 has 14 residues. With 5 bases clipped from V and 5 bases from J, the junction kept 7 bases outside the gene matches. Germline CDR1 reads DFQATT; CDR2 reads SNEGSKA (reference sequence). The CDR3 loop reads CSAAPGQGNNEQFF. The DNA for the CDR3 is TGCAGTGCTGCTCCGGGACAGGGTAACAATGAGCAGTTCTTC.

This clonotype has only a few counts. This sequence joins TRBV20-1 and TRBJ1-6, with D unclear. The CDR3 spans 15 residues. Germline values: CDR1 DFQATT, CDR2 SNEGSKA (reference sequence). The germline V and J ends were trimmed by 1 base and 5 bases, with 12 bases remaining between them. CDR3 protein: CSARVAGSNNSPLHF. DNA for the CDR3: TGCAGTGCTAGAGTAGCGGGTTCCAATAATTCACCCCTCCACTTT.

Ten or more counts support this clonotype. Here the CDR3 reads CASSQIPGQSYGYTF. The CDR3 nucleotides read TGTGCCAGCAGCCAAATTCCGGGACAGAGCTATGGCTACACCTTC. V gene TRBV12-3 or TRBV12-4 combines with J gene TRBJ1-2; TRBD1 matches at 7 bases. V gave up 6 bases and J gave up 4 bases; unmatched junction bases: 11. This CDR3 spans 15 amino acids.

The chain employs TRBV7-9 and TRBJ2-1, with D possibly being TRBD2 (6 bases). Per germline, CDR1 SEHNR and CDR2 FQNEAQ (reference sequence). Trimming took off 7 bases at V and 8 bases at J, with 12 bases between the two ends. This CDR3 has 12 amino acids. The CDR3 region is CASTSWEDEQFF. In DNA, the CDR3 is TGTGCCAGCACCTCCTGGGAGGATGAGCAGTTCTTC. The whole variable domain, remainder taken from reference TRBV7-9 and TRBJ2-1, is DTGVSQNPRHKITKRGQNVTFRCDPISEHNRLYWYRQTLGQGPEFLTYFQNEAQLEKSRLLSDRFSAERPKGSFSTLEIQRTEQGDSAMYLCASTSWEDEQFFGPGTRLTVL.

Judged by abundance, this clonotype is medium-sized (0.01 to 0.1%). This rearrangement joins TRBV7-8 to TRBJ1-1, with a tentative D call TRBD1 (5 bases). The CDR3 length is 15 residues. The germline V gene has CDR1 SGHVS and CDR2 FQNEAQ. Trimming left V 4 bases short and J 8 bases short, with 20 bases between. CDR3 loop: CASSSFAGKWSEAFF. For the CDR3, the DNA is TGTGCCAGCAGCTCCTTTGCAGGGAAGTGGAGCGAAGCTTTCTTT.

The chain is built from TRBV7-2 and TRBJ2-7; D call uncertain. The CDR3 has 12 residues. The germline gives CDR1 SGHTA, CDR2 FQGNSA. V shed 4 bases and J shed 5 bases, with 9 bases lying between them. The CDR3 loop reads CASSWISDEQYF. CDR3 nucleotide sequence: TGTGCCAGCAGCTGGATTTCAGACGAGCAGTACTTC.

This clonotype is judged medium-sized. J is TRBJ2-1 and V is TRBV7-6, with D perhaps being TRBD1 or TRBD2 (7 bases each). Per the germline V gene, CDR1 is SGHVS and CDR2 is FNYEAQ. The CDR3 is 14 residues long. The CDR3 coding sequence is TGTGCGAGTAGCCGGGGGACAGCGGGAAATGAGCAGTTCTTC. Amino acids: CASSRGTAGNEQFF.

This clonotype has ten or more counts. This rearrangement joins TRBV7-6 to TRBJ2-2, with TRBD2 matching over 9 bases. Trimming took 1 base from V and 3 from J; bases not matched to a gene: 6. The CDR3 is made up of 17 amino acids. Germline V lookup: CDR1 SGHVS, CDR2 FNYEAQ. CDR3 protein: CASSLVYQRGDTGELFF. Written as DNA, the CDR3 is TGTGCCAGCAGCTTAGTTTACCAGCGGGGGGACACCGGGGAGCTGTTTTTT.

This clonotype has at least ten counts. The chain has TRBV12-3 or TRBV12-4 and TRBJ1-1; D may be TRBD1 (5 bases). Trimming removed 8 bases at V and 8 bases at J, with 21 bases between. This CDR3 is 14 amino acids long. The CDR3 is CASVKSGVQGEAFF. In nucleotides, the CDR3 is TGTGCCAGCGTTAAATCGGGGGTCCAGGGCGAAGCTTTCTTT.